This TCR beta chain was sequenced for a study of blood T cell repertoires in COVID-19. Overall study context: COVID-19 samples from acute and convalescent phases originated in the United States, Italy and Spain. T cells, B-cell-depleted T cells, or PBMCs provided the cDNA or gDNA that served as material.

The CDR3 is 13 amino acids. With 6 bases clipped from V and 7 bases from J, the junction kept 7 bases outside the gene matches. CDR1 is LNHDA, CDR2 SQIVND, per germline (reference sequence). As handled by the study authors: Reference gene primers were amplified, and this amplification served to estimate nucleated cell counts. Here immunoSEQ multiplex PCR was the method, and the copy in TCRdb shows in-frame clones only, minus some. V and J calls and clone size are copied from that table; D and trimming were computed from the DNA. The sample has 75,000 to 95,000 clones, about 82% seen once. This chain connects TRBV19 to TRBJ1-2, with 8 bases identical to TRBD1. Material: peripheral blood. This clonotype originated in an elderly man with active or convalescent COVID-19. The CDR3, as DNA: TGTGCCAGTAGCGTAACAGGGGGAAGTGGCTACACCTTC. Translated, it gives CASSVTGGSGYTF.